What follows are 28 T cell receptor beta chains derived from one specimen sequenced in a study of glioma-infiltrating T cells. The iRepertoire nested amplicon-rescue multiplex PCR amplified TCR alpha and beta CDR3s from RNA. TCRdb redid the calling of the multiplex PCR reads with MiXCR, one entry per CDR3 protein. This table holds about 400,000 distinct CDR3 sequences, 41% found once. What was sequenced was glioma tissue, nonneoplastic brain tissue, or PBMCs (not recorded which). These receptors all come from a human donor with low-grade glioma or glioblastoma, undergoing nonglioma brain surgery, or in good health (not recorded which).

In regard to this clonotype: The germline gene is not matched at one end of the junction; a read error may be the cause. The chain is built from TRBV7-6 and TRBJ2-1, with D unclear. CDR1 is SGHVS, CDR2 FNYEAQ, per germline. The CDR3 length is 16 residues. CDR3 nucleotides: TGTGCCAGCAGTAGCCGGTTGGTGAGCTCCTACAATGGGCAGTTCTTC. It translates to CASSSRLVSSYNGQFF.

CDR3 residues: CASSDLTGVRYEQYF. The CDR3 nucleotides are TGTGCCAGCTCAGACCTGACAGGGGTCCGCTACGAGCAGTACTTC. V is TRBV18 and J is TRBJ2-7, with 8 bases fitting TRBD1. This CDR3 has 15 amino acids. Per germline, CDR1 KGHSH and CDR2 LQKENI. After removal of 5 bases from V and 3 bases from J, the junction contained 9 bases not matched to a gene. The full variable domain, rest sourced from reference TRBV18 and TRBJ2-7, is NAGVMQNPRHLVRRRGQEARLRCSPMKGHSHVYWYRQLPEEGLKFMVYLQKENIIDESGMPKERFSAEFPKEGPSILRIQQVVRGDSAAYFCASSDLTGVRYEQYFGPGTRLTVT.

J is TRBJ2-7 and V is TRBV28, with 7 bases aligning to TRBD1. Trimming took 7 bases from V and 1 from J; bases not matched to a gene: 7. In germline, CDR1 is MDHEN, CDR2 SYDVKM. The CDR3 covers 14 residues. The CDR3 region has the DNA TGTGCCAGCAACTATCCGGGACAGTCCTACGAGCAGTACTTC. It specifies CASNYPGQSYEQYF.

This chain connects TRBV28 to TRBJ1-6; no firm D call. The CDR3 has 15 amino acids. CDR1 and CDR2 (germline): MDHEN, SYDVKM. Trimming left V 7 bases short and J 0 bases short, with 10 bases between. The CDR3 region is CASTNRNSYNSPLHF. DNA for the CDR3: TGTGCCAGCACTAATCGTAACTCCTATAATTCACCCCTCCACTTT. The whole variable domain, filled in from reference TRBV28 and TRBJ1-6, reads DVKVTQSSRYLVKRTGEKVFLECVQDMDHENMFWYRQDPGLGLRLIYFSYDVKMKEKGDIPEGYSVSREKKERFSLILESASTNQTSMYLCASTNRNSYNSPLHFGNGTRLTVT.

The chain employs TRBV4-1 and TRBJ2-2, with a weak D call TRBD2 (6 bases). Germline V gene lookup returns CDR1 MGHRA and CDR2 YSYEKL. V was trimmed by 3 bases and J by 2 bases, leaving 16 bases between them. This CDR3 has 17 residues. CDR3 nucleotide sequence: TGCGCCAGCAGCCACCAGGCCGGGACTCCCAACACCGGGGAGCTGTTTTTT. Translating it yields CASSHQAGTPNTGELFF.

The chain uses TRBV5-4 and TRBJ2-5, with 8 bases that match TRBD2. Germline V gene sequence: CDR1 SGHNT, CDR2 YYREEE (reference sequence). The length of the CDR3 is 17 residues. J gave up 1 base and V 5 bases, and 13 bases lay outside the gene matches. CDR3 loop: CASSLIRLSGTQETQYF. CDR3 nucleotide sequence: TGTGCCAGCAGTTTGATCCGCCTTAGCGGGACCCAAGAGACCCAGTACTTC.

This clonotype was recorded many times. The V gene is TRBV28, the J gene TRBJ2-7; 13 bases line up with TRBD2. In germline, CDR1 is MDHEN, CDR2 SYDVKM. This CDR3 has 15 amino acids. V lost 5 bases and J lost 4; bases outside the gene matches: 5. This CDR3 reads CASSLLLAGGYEQYF. The CDR3, as DNA: TGTGCCAGCAGTCTCCTACTAGCGGGAGGGTACGAGCAGTACTTC.

Many counts were recorded for this clonotype. The gene calls are TRBV6-2 or TRBV6-3 and TRBJ2-1, with 7 bases aligning to TRBD2. CDR1 is MNHEY, CDR2 SVGEGT, per germline. The junction had 17 bases not matched to a gene; V was cut back by 7 bases and J by 8 bases. The length of the CDR3 is 16 residues. CDR3 bases: TGTGCCAGCACCTACACCGCGGCGGGGGTTCGAGATGAGCAGTTCTTC. Protein sequence: CASTYTAAGVRDEQFF.

This chain connects TRBV18 to TRBJ1-1; 7 bases line up with TRBD1. V lost 6 bases to trimming and J lost 1 base; unmatched junction nucleotides: 8. This CDR3 comprises 15 residues. CDR1 and CDR2 (germline): KGHSH, LQKENI. The CDR3 DNA reads as TGTGCCAGCTCCAGCCGACAGGGAGCGAACACTGAAGCTTTCTTT. Amino acids: CASSSRQGANTEAFF. Full variable domain (outside the CDR3, taken from reference TRBV18 and TRBJ1-1): NAGVMQNPRHLVRRRGQEARLRCSPMKGHSHVYWYRQLPEEGLKFMVYLQKENIIDESGMPKERFSAEFPKEGPSILRIQQVVRGDSAAYFCASSSRQGANTEAFFGQGTRLTVV.

This clonotype was observed a handful of times. The J gene is TRBJ2-1, the V gene TRBV27; 8 bases map to TRBD2. Germline trimming cut 5 bases from V and 7 bases from J; bases unmatched to any gene: 16. CDR3 size: 17 residues. CDR1 and CDR2 (germline): MNHEY, SMNVEV (reference sequence). CDR3 DNA sequence: TGTGCCAGCAGTCGGGGGGGAGCCAGCGCCGGGTTGAATGAGCAGTTCTTC. The encoded protein is CASSRGGASAGLNEQFF.

On this clonotype: This may be a read error, as it is one base from a much larger clone. V gene TRBV20-1 combines with J gene TRBJ1-5, with D unclear. This CDR3 region has 13 residues. The germline V gene has CDR1 DFQATT and CDR2 SNEGSKA (reference sequence). Trimming cost V 5 bases and J 1 base, with 9 bases left between them. The CDR3 loop reads CSAEKGSNQPQHF. Written as DNA, the CDR3 is TGCAGTGCTGAAAAGGGCAGCAATCAGCCCCAGCATTTT.

This chain connects TRBV7-2 to TRBJ1-4; 7 bases agree with TRBD1. CDR3 length equals 16 residues. Germline trimming cut 2 bases from V and 3 bases from J; bases unmatched to any gene: 6. The V gene's germline CDR1 is SGHTA and CDR2 FQGNSA. The CDR3 sequence: CASSLPGGGSNEKLFF. The DNA for the CDR3 is TGTGCCAGCAGCTTACCAGGAGGGGGCTCTAATGAAAAACTGTTTTTT.

Concerning this clonotype itself: A much larger clone sits a single nucleotide away, making a read error possible. The chain links TRBV27 to TRBJ2-1, with D maybe TRBD2 (5 bases). The germline gives CDR1 MNHEY, CDR2 SMNVEV (reference sequence). The CDR3 consists of 16 residues. The chain's CDR3 is CASSLSFGLPYNERFF. The CDR3 region has the DNA TGTGCCAGCAGTTTATCCTTCGGACTGCCCTACAATGAGCGGTTCTTC.

The count of this clonotype is one. This sequence joins TRBV20-1 and TRBJ2-5; TRBD1 agrees at 11 bases. Germline assignment: CDR1 DFQATT and CDR2 SNEGSKA (reference sequence). V trimming: 2 bases; J trimming: 4 bases; junction bases outside the gene matches: 12. The CDR3 is made up of 17 amino acids. Here the CDR3 DNA reads TGCAGTGCTAGACTCTACGGGACAGGGGGGCCTCGAGAGACCCAGTACTTC. Translation gives CSARLYGTGGPRETQYF.

To note about this clonotype: This may come from a read error, since a much larger clone is one base off. This chain uses TRBV27 with TRBJ1-2; a possible D gene is TRBD1 (5 bases). From germline, CDR1 is MNHEY and CDR2 SMNVEV (reference sequence). The CDR3 has 16 residues. The CDR3 protein is CAGSFSLAGRGYGYTF. CDR3 nucleotide sequence: TGTGCCGGCAGTTTTTCCCTGGCAGGGCGGGGCTATGGCTACACCTTC.

A word on this clonotype: The junction and the germline gene differ at one end; a read error may be behind it. This sequence joins TRBV6-6 and TRBJ2-1; D possibly corresponds to TRBD1 (6 bases). This CDR3 contains 16 residues. Germline V gene lookup returns CDR1 MNHNY and CDR2 SVGAGI (reference sequence). CDR3 in DNA: TGTGCCATCAGTGAGTCTGGGCAGGGGTCCTACAATGAGCAGTTCTTC. Translated, it gives CAISESGQGSYNEQFF.

This chain connects TRBV4-3 to TRBJ2-7; 10 bases are a match to TRBD2. CDR1 and CDR2 from the germline V gene are LGHNA and YSLEER. J was trimmed by 4 bases and V by 0 bases; bases with no gene match: 9. The CDR3 is 17 residues long. CDR3 loop: CASSQDLLAGSQYEQYF. The CDR3 nucleotides are TGCGCCAGCAGCCAAGATTTACTAGCGGGGAGTCAGTACGAGCAGTACTTC.

In nucleotides, the CDR3 is TGTGCCAGCAGTTTAGCGCTGGAGGGTAGCACAGATACGCAGTATTTT. Amino acid sequence: CASSLALEGSTDTQYF. The chain joins TRBV27 to TRBJ2-3; D perhaps matches TRBD2 (6 bases). V was pared by 2 bases and J by 0 bases, with 12 bases between. The CDR3 spans 16 residues. Germline loops: CDR1 MNHEY, CDR2 SMNVEV (reference sequence).

This clonotype was seen ten or more times. The rearrangement joins TRBV6-5 to TRBJ1-1; D is possibly TRBD1 (6 bases). The V and J ends lost 1 base and 2 bases respectively, with 11 bases between them. The germline V gene has CDR1 MNHEY and CDR2 SVGAGI. The CDR3 extends over 15 amino acids. The CDR3 region has the DNA TGTGCCAGCAGTTACTATGCCAGGGGAAACACTGAAGCTTTCTTT. Its translation: CASSYYARGNTEAFF.

This clonotype was seen a handful of times. V and J are TRBV18 and TRBJ1-1; D ambiguous. CDR3 size: 15 residues. Germline CDR1 KGHSH, CDR2 LQKENI. Deletions cut 5 bases from V and 5 bases from J, with 18 bases between. The CDR3: CASSSIPDPGTEAFF. The CDR3 DNA is TGTGCCAGCTCATCTATTCCGGACCCAGGAACTGAAGCTTTCTTT.

About this clonotype: A much larger clone is a single base away; this may be a read error. The J gene is TRBJ1-2, the V gene TRBV27, with D possibly TRBD1 on 6 matching bases. The CDR3 runs to 14 residues. CDR1 MNHEY and CDR2 SMNVEV come from the germline V gene (reference sequence). The DNA of the CDR3 is TGTGCCTGCAGTCCCGGTTCTCAGGGGCAGAGCTACACCTTC. It specifies CACSPGSQGQSYTF.

Concerning this clonotype itself: At one boundary the junction diverges from the germline segment, which might be a read error. The chain's CDR3 is CASSQVATYQETQCF. The CDR3 nucleotides are TGTGCCAGCAGCCAAGTAGCGACATACCAAGAGACCCAGTGCTTC. The V call is TRBV7-2, the J call TRBJ2-5; the D gene is possibly TRBD2 (5 bases). The CDR3 extends over 15 amino acids. Germline-derived CDR1 and CDR2 are SGHTA and FQGNSA.

This clonotype was counted ten times or more. J is TRBJ2-1 and V is TRBV6-2 or TRBV6-3; D might be TRBD1 or TRBD2, each matching 5 bases. Per germline, CDR1 MNHEY and CDR2 SVGEGT. The CDR3 is made up of 15 amino acids. The V gene lost 1 base and the J gene lost 7 bases, with 14 bases spanning the gap. The CDR3 DNA reads TGTGCCAGCAGTTACTTCTGGGGGAGCGGAAATGAGCAGTTCTTC. Amino acids: CASSYFWGSGNEQFF.

This clonotype has at least ten counts. The chain recombines TRBV27 with TRBJ1-5, with a weak D call TRBD1 (5 bases). CDR3 length: 13 amino acids. Trimming took off 5 bases at V and 4 bases at J, with 9 bases between the two ends. From germline, CDR1 is MNHEY and CDR2 SMNVEV (reference sequence). The CDR3 protein is CASSTGRNQPQHF. CDR3 nucleotide sequence: TGTGCCAGCAGTACGGGGCGTAATCAGCCCCAGCATTTT.

This clonotype was counted a single time. This may stem from a read error, because a much larger clone lies one nucleotide away. The chain uses TRBV27 and TRBJ1-2; D unresolved. Germline-derived CDR1 and CDR2 are MNHEY and SMNVEV (reference sequence). Trimming pared 5 bases from V and 9 bases from J, leaving 22 bases between. The CDR3 has 15 amino acids. The CDR3 region has the DNA TGTGCCAGCAGTGCCGCACTCGGACCGTCCGCTAGCTACACCTTC. It codes for CASSAALGPSASYTF.

About this clonotype: This may arise from a read error, as a much more abundant clone is one base away. V gene TRBV7-6 combines with J gene TRBJ1-1; D gene uncertain. Germline V CDR1 and CDR2: SGHVS, FNYEAQ. This CDR3 comprises 12 residues. Trimming pared 4 bases from V and 10 bases from J, leaving 13 bases between. The CDR3 bases are TGTGCCAGCAGCTCCTCCGACGGTGGAGCTTTCTTT. Amino acids: CASSSSDGGAFF. The whole variable domain, remainder taken from reference TRBV7-6 and TRBJ1-1, is GAGVSQSPRYKVTKRGQDVALRCDPISGHVSLYWYRQALGQGPEFLTYFNYEAQQDKSGLPNDRFSAERPEGSISTLTIQRTEQRDSAMYRCASSSSDGGAFFGQGTRLTVV.

This clonotype appeared a few times. The chain carries TRBV24-1 and TRBJ2-1; no clear D gene. Germline V gene sequence: CDR1 KGHDR, CDR2 SFDVKD. Trimming took off 6 bases at V and 5 bases at J, with 10 bases between the two ends. CDR3 size: 13 residues. The CDR3 loop reads CATSFKQNNEQFF. Here the CDR3 DNA reads TGTGCCACCAGTTTTAAACAGAACAATGAGCAGTTCTTC.

CDR3 sequence: CASSSAMGTSGRRAYEQYF. CDR3 bases: TGTGCCAGCAGCTCGGCAATGGGGACTAGCGGGAGGAGGGCCTACGAGCAGTACTTC. J is TRBJ2-7 and V is TRBV7-6; TRBD2 matches at 15 bases. Losses at the gene ends were 4 bases for V and 2 bases for J; bases not matched to a gene: 12. This CDR3 is built from 19 residues. Per germline, CDR1 SGHVS and CDR2 FNYEAQ.